This T cell receptor beta chain is from a study of blood T cell repertoires in COVID-19. At the level of the study: T cells, B-cell-depleted T cells, or PBMCs provided the cDNA or gDNA that served as material.

This clone was recorded once. Trimming at V came to 8 bases and at J to 8 bases, leaving 7 bases not matched to a gene. This CDR3 has 14 residues. The V gene's germline CDR1 is SNHLY and CDR2 FYNNEI. Using immunoSEQ multiplex PCR, the repertoire was profiled, and TCRdb retains in-frame clones only, with some absent. The top ten clones hold more than 5.5% of a sample with 150,000 to 170,000 clones, around 80% of them seen once. The chain employs TRBV2 and TRBJ1-6, with 9 bases identical to TRBD1. Material: PBMCs or T cells enriched from blood (not recorded which). The TCR was taken from a man aged 45-60 years who had recovered from COVID-19. The CDR3, as DNA: TGTGCCAGCGCTATGACAGGGGGAGATTCACCCCTCCACTTT. It codes for CASAMTGGDSPLHF.